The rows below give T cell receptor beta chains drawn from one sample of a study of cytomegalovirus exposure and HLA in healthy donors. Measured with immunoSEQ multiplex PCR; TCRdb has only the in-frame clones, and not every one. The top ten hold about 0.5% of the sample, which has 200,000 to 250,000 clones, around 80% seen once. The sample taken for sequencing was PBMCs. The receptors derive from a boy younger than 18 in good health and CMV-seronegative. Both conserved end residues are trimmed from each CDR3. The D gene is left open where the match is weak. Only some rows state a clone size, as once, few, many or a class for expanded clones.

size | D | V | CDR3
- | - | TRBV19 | ASSPALEHHEQY
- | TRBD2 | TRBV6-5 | ASSWASGGTGELF
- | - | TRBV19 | ASSTAYEQY
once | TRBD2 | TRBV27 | ASSLSFSGSSNEQF
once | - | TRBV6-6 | ASSYSRGASRGEQY
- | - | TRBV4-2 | ASSQVAGPSGANVLT
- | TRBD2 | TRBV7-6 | ASSLSSGRGTDTQY
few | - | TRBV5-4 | ASSLEAGNGGYT
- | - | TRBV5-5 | ASSWGRTATYEQY
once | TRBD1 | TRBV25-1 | ATTKQGASYGYT
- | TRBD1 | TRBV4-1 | ASSLNRGGTEAF
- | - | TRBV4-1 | ASSQEGVFTLH
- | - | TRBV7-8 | ASSLPGPHYEQY
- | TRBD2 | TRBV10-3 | AIRDGTSGGNEQF
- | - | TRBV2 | ASSGTGGYT
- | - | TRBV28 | ASRSRAENTEAF
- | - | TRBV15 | ATSRDLVDTQTY
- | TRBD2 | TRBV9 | ASSVGAGGEDTQY